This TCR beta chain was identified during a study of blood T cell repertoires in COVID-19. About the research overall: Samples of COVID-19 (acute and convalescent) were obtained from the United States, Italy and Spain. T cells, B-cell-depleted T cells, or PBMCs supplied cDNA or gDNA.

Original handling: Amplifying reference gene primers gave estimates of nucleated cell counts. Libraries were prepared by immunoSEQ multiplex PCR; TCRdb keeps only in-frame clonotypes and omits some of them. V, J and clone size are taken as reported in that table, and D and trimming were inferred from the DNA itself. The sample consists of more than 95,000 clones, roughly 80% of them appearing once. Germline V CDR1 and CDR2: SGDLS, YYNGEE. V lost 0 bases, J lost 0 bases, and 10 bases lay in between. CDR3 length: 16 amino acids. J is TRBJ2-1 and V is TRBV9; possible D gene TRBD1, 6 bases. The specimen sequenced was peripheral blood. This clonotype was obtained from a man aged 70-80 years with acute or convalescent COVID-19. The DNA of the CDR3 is TGTGCCAGCAGCGTAGACAGGGTTGCCTCCTACAATGAGCAGTTCTTC. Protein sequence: CASSVDRVASYNEQFF.